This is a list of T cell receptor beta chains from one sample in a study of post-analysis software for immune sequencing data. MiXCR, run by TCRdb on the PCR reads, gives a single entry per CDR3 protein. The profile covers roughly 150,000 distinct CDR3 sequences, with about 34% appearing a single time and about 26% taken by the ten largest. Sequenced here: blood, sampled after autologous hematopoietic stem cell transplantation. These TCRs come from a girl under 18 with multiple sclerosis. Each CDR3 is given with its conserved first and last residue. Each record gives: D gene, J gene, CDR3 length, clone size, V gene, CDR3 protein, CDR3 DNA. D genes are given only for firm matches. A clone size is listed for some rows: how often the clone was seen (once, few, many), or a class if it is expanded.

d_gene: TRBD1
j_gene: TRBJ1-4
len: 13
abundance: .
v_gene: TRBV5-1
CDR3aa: CASKGTGDEKLFF
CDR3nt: TGCGCCAGCAAGGGGACAGGGGATGAAAAACTGTTTTTT

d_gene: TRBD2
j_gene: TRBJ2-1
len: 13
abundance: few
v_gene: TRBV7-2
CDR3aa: CASSLLAGYEQFF
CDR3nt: TGTGCCAGCAGCTTATTAGCGGGATACGAGCAGTTCTTC

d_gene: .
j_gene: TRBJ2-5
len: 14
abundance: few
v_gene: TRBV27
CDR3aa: CASSLFGDRETQYF
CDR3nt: TGTGCCAGCAGTTTATTCGGGGATCGAGAGACCCAGTACTTC

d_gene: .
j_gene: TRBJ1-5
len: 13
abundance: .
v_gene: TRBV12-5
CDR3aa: CASGFSNNQPQHF
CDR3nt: TGTGCTAGTGGTTTCTCAAATAATCAGCCCCAGCATTTT

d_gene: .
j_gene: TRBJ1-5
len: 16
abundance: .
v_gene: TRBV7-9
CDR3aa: CASSPGVGTGNQPQHF
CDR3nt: TGTGCCAGCAGCCCGGGGGTCGGGACGGGCAATCAGCCCCAGCATTTT

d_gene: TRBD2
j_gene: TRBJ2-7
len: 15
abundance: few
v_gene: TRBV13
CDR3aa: CASSTTSGPLDEQYF
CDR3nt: TGTGCCAGCAGCACGACTAGCGGCCCTTTAGACGAGCAGTACTTC

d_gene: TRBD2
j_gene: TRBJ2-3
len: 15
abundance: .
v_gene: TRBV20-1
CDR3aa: CSASGRVLSTDTQYF
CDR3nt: TGCAGTGCCAGCGGGAGGGTGTTAAGCACAGATACGCAGTATTTT

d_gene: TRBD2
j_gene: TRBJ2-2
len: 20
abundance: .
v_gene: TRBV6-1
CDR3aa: CASSLPGTSGYQALSGELFF
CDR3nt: TGTGCCAGCAGTCTCCCCGGGACTAGCGGGTATCAAGCTTTGTCCGGGGAGCTGTTTTTT

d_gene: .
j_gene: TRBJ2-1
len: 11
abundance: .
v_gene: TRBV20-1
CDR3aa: CSAKAGVGRFF
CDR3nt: TGCAGTGCTAAGGCCGGCGTCGGACGGTTCTTC

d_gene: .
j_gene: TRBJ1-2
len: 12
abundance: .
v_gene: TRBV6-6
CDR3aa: CASSYLNLGYTF
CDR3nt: TGTGCCAGCAGTTACCTCAACCTTGGCTACACCTTC

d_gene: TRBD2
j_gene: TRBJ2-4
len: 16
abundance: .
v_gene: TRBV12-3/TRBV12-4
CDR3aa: CASSLVAGVAKNIQYF
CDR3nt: TGTGCCAGCAGTTTAGTGGCGGGAGTAGCCAAAAACATTCAGTACTTC

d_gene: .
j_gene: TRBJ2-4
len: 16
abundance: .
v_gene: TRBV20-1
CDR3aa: CSASLRGRVARNIQYF
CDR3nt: TGCAGTGCTAGTCTACGTGGGAGAGTGGCCAGAAACATTCAGTACTTC

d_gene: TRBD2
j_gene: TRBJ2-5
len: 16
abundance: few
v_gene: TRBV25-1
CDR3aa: CASSEYSGRFQETQYF
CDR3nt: TGTGCCAGCAGTGAATACAGCGGGAGGTTTCAAGAGACCCAGTACTTC

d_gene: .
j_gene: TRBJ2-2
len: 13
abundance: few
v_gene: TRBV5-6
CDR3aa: CASSLSGAGELFF
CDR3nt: TGTGCCAGCAGCTTGTCAGGCGCCGGGGAGCTGTTTTTT

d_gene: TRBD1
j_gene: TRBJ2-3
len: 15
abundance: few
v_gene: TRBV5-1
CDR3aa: CASSSAGQGADTQYF
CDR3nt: TGCGCCAGCAGCTCAGCTGGACAGGGGGCAGATACGCAGTATTTT

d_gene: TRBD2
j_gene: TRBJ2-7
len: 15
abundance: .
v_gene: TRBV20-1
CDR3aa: CSARVPTSGNYEQYF
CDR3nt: TGCAGTGCTAGAGTCCCGACTAGCGGGAACTACGAGCAGTACTTC

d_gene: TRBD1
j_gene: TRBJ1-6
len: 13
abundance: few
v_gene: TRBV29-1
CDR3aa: CSAADRVDSPLHF
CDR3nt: TGCAGCGCTGCCGACAGGGTCGACTCACCCCTCCACTTT

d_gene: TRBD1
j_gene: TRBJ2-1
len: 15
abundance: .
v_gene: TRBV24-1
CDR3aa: CATSDPLHRGNEQFF
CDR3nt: TGTGCCACCAGTGATCCATTACACAGGGGCAATGAGCAGTTCTTC

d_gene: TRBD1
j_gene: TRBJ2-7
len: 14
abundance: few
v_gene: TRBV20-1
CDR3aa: CSAKGRGFNYEQYF
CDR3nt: TGCAGTGCTAAGGGCAGGGGGTTCAACTACGAGCAGTACTTC

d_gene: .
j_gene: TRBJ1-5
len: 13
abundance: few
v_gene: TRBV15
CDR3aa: CATRRGPNQPQHF
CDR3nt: TGTGCCACCAGGAGGGGTCCCAATCAGCCCCAGCATTTT

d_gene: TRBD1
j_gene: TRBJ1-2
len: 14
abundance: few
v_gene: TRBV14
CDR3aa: CASSPQGWTYGYTF
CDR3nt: TGTGCCAGCAGCCCACAGGGGTGGACCTATGGCTACACCTTC

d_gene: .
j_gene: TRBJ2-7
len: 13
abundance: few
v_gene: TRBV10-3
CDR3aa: CAISWLTFYEQYF
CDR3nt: TGTGCCATCAGTTGGCTTACTTTCTACGAGCAGTACTTC

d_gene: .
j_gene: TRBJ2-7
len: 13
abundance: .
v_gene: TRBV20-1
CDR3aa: CSARAPTAYEQYF
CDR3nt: TGCAGTGCCAGAGCCCCGACAGCCTACGAGCAGTACTTC

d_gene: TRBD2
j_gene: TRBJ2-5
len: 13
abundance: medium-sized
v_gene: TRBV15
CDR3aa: CATSTIAGETQYF
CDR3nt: TGTGCCACCAGCACGATAGCGGGGGAGACCCAGTACTTC

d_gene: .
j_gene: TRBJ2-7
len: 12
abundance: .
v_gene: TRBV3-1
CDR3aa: CASSQLADERYF
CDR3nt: TGTGCCAGCAGCCAGTTGGCCGATGAGCGGTACTTC

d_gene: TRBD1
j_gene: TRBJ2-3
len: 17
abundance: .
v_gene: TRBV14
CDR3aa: CASSQDVARGRADTQYF
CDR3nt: TGTGCCAGCAGCCAAGATGTTGCTAGGGGGCGCGCAGATACGCAGTATTTT

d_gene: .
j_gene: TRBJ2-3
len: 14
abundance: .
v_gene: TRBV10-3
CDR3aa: CAISEGRTTDTQYF
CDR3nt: TGTGCCATCAGTGAGGGCAGAACCACAGATACGCAGTATTTT

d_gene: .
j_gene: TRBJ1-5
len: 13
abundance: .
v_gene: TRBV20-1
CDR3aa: CSAWGDSNQPQHF
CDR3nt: TGCAGTGCCTGGGGGGATAGCAATCAGCCCCAGCATTTT

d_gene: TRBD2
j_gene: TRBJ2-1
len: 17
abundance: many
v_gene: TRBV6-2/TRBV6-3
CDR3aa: CASSYEMLAGGGNEQFF
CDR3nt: TGTGCCAGCAGTTACGAAATGCTAGCGGGAGGGGGCAATGAGCAGTTCTTC

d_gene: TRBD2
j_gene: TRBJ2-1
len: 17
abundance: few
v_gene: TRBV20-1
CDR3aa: CSAAGLAGGPSYNEQFF
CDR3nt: TGCAGTGCAGCGGGACTAGCGGGAGGGCCTTCCTACAATGAGCAGTTCTTC

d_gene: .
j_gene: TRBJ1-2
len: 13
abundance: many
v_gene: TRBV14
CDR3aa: CASSQDYSYGYTF
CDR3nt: TGTGCCAGCAGCCAAGATTACAGCTATGGCTACACCTTC

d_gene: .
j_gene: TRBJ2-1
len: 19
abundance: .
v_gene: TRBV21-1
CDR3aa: CASSAGTSGRAKSYNEQFF
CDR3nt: TGTGCCAGCAGCGCAGGGACTAGCGGGAGGGCCAAATCCTACAATGAGCAGTTCTTC

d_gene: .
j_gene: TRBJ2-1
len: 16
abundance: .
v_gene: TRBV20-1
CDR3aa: CSASRGYRGSYNEQFF
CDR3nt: TGCAGTGCTAGTCGGGGTTATCGGGGATCCTACAATGAGCAGTTCTTC

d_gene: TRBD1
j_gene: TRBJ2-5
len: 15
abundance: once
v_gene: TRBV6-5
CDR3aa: CASSYSNRGFETQYF
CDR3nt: TGTGCCAGCAGTTACTCGAACAGGGGTTTCGAGACCCAGTACTTC

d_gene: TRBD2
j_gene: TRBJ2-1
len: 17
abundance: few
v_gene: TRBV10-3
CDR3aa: CAISESPGTSFYNEQFF
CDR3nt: TGTGCCATCAGTGAGAGTCCCGGGACTAGCTTTTACAATGAGCAGTTCTTC

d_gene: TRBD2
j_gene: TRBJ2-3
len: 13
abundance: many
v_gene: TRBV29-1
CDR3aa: CSVERGSTDTQYF
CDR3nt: TGCAGCGTTGAACGCGGGAGTACAGATACGCAGTATTTT

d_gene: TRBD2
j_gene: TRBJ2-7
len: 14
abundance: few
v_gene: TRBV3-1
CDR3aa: CASSPGLAGYEQYF
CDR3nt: TGTGCCAGCAGCCCGGGACTAGCGGGATACGAGCAGTACTTC

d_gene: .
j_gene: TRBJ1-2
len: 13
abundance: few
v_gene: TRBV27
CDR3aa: CASSLSPSRGYTF
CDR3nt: TGTGCCAGCAGTTTATCCCCAAGCCGGGGCTACACCTTC

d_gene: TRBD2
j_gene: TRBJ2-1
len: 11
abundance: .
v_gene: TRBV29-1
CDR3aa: CSVGTRGEQFF
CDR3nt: TGCAGCGTGGGGACTAGAGGCGAGCAGTTCTTC

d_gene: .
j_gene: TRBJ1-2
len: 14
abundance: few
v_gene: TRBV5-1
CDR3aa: CASSLGVYNYGYTF
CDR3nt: TGCGCCAGCAGCTTGGGGGTTTATAACTATGGCTACACCTTC

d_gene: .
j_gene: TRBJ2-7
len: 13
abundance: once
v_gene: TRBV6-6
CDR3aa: CASSTQPGYEQYF
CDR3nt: TGTGCCAGCAGCACGCAGCCGGGATACGAGCAGTACTTC

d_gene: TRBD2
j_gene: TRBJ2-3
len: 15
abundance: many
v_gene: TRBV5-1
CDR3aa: CASSRLAGGTDTQYF
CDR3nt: TGTGCCAGCAGCCGACTAGCGGGAGGCACAGATACGCAGTATTTT

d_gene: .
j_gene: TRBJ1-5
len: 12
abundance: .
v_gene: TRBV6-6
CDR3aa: CASAGSNQPQHF
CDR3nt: TGTGCCAGCGCGGGGTCCAATCAGCCCCAGCATTTT

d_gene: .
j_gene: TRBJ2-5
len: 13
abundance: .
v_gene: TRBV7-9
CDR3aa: CASSPNWGETQYF
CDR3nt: TGTGCCAGCAGCCCAAACTGGGGAGAGACCCAGTACTTC